What follows is one T cell receptor beta chain and its context. What it binds is not known. V lost 5 bases and J lost 4; bases outside the gene matches: 15. Germline V lookup: CDR1 SGHTA, CDR2 FQGNSA. The CDR3 contains 17 residues. This sample stems from a study of shared clonotypes between healthy human individuals. Study-wide results and caveats: Non-shared clonotypes had lower generation probabilities than those shared by all four donors.

DNA at approximately 200 ng, 25,000 to 35,000 T cell genomes, went into sorted-subset replicate PCRs. Measured with immunoSEQ multiplex PCR; TCRdb has only the in-frame clones, and not every one. The table records 2 million to 2.5 million clones, 80% to 95% of them present only once. This sequence joins TRBV7-2 and TRBJ2-7; TRBD1 matches 9 bases. Sequenced material: naive CD4+ T cells from PBMCs. The sample's subset: CD45RA+ positively selected. The sequence came from a man younger than 35 in good health. Some clones in this sample may be carry-over from other donors' samples. The CDR3 loop is CASSAATGGLIPYEQYF. The CDR3 nucleotides read TGTGCCAGCAGCGCCGCGACAGGGGGATTAATTCCTTACGAGCAGTACTTC. The variable domain in full, with the rest retrieved from reference TRBV7-2 and TRBJ2-7, is GAGVSQSPSNKVTEKGKDVELRCDPISGHTALYWYRQSLGQGLEFLIYFQGNSAPDKSGLPSDRFSAERTGGSVSTLTIQRTQQEDSAVYLCASSAATGGLIPYEQYFGPGTRLTVT.